This T cell receptor beta chain appears in the sequencing data of a study of blood T cell repertoires in COVID-19. The method was immunoSEQ multiplex PCR; TCRdb's version includes in-frame clones alone and lacks a portion of them. Seen here are hundreds of thousands of clones, about 82% observed once, and the top ten hold about 2.1%. The germline V gene has CDR1 SGHDN and CDR2 FVKESK. After removal of 7 bases from V and 0 bases from J, the junction contained 18 bases not matched to a gene. The CDR3 extends over 19 amino acids. Residents of about two dozen US areas, aged about 18 to 95 years, made up the participants. Categorization into cohorts depended on clinical history that participants reported. Resolution of symptoms, clearance, or two negative PCRs was present in recovered Cohort 3 donors.

The sequenced sample was PBMCs or T cells enriched from blood (not recorded which). This sequence joins TRBV14 and TRBJ1-5; 7 bases agree with TRBD1. The TCR was taken from a woman in her forties or fifties who had recovered from COVID-19. DNA of the CDR3: TGTGCCAGCAACTCCAAAAAGGGACAGAACTTATATAGCAATCAGCCCCAGCATTTT. It encodes CASNSKKGQNLYSNQPQHF.